This entry lists 13 T cell receptor beta chains sequenced from one sample in a study of CD8 T cells in Susac syndrome. After extraction with the RNeasy kit, roughly 0.5 to 1 ug of the RNA was reverse transcribed using random hexamers. TCRdb independently ran MiXCR on the immunoSEQ multiplex PCR reads; one entry per CDR3 protein. The sample yields more than 150,000 distinct CDR3 sequences, 95% seen once. Sequencing was carried out using CD8+ T cells from PBMCs. The source of these receptors is a human donor with Susac syndrome.

J is TRBJ2-7 and V is TRBV4-1, with 9 bases lining up with TRBD2. CDR1 and CDR2 from the germline V gene are MGHRA and YSYEKL. With V trimmed by 1 base and J by 1 base, 2 bases remained unmatched. This CDR3 is 15 amino acids long. The CDR3 DNA reads TGCGCCAGCAGCCAAGTAGCGGGAGTGTCCTACGAGCAGTACTTC. Protein: CASSQVAGVSYEQYF.

The chain uses TRBV2 and TRBJ2-1; D gene ambiguous. The CDR3 has 11 residues. V lost 8 bases to trimming and J lost 8 bases, with 10 bases between them. Germline-derived CDR1 and CDR2 are SNHLY and FYNNEI. CDR3 bases: TGTGCCAGCGCATACCCGTATGAGCAGTTCTTC. Translating gives CASAYPYEQFF.

The table lists this clonotype with a count of one. V gene TRBV15 combines with J gene TRBJ1-4, with a possible D match to TRBD1 (5 bases). The germline CDR1 and CDR2 sequences are LNHNV and YYDKDF (reference sequence). This CDR3 comprises 14 residues. Trimming pared 3 bases from V and 8 bases from J, leaving 13 bases between. DNA for the CDR3: TGTGCCACCAGCAGCGCGGGACCGGCGGAAAAACTGTTTTTT. This encodes CATSSAGPAEKLFF. Supplemented by reference TRBV15 and TRBJ1-4, the full variable domain reads DAMVIQNPRYQVTQFGKPVTLSCSQTLNHNVMYWYQQKSSQAPKLLFHYYDKDFNNEADTPDNFQSRRPNTSFCFLDIRSPGLGDTAMYLCATSSAGPAEKLFFGSGTQLSVL.

The chain joins TRBV19 to TRBJ2-1; D may be TRBD1 (5 bases). CDR1 is LNHDA, CDR2 SQIVND, per germline (reference sequence). V was clipped by 3 bases and J by 9 bases, with 12 bases between them. This CDR3 contains 13 residues. CDR3 in DNA: TGTGCCAGTAGTATCAAGGGGTACGGTGAGCAGTTCTTC. Translated: CASSIKGYGEQFF.

The rearrangement links TRBV9 to TRBJ1-2; 8 nucleotides agree with TRBD1. The CDR3 loop spans 12 amino acids. J lost 6 bases, V lost 7 bases, and 5 bases had no gene match. Looked up from germline, CDR1 is SGDLS and CDR2 is YYNGEE. CDR3 region: CASDTGGHGYTF. The CDR3 bases are TGTGCCAGCGACACAGGGGGTCATGGCTACACCTTC.

This clonotype was counted once. The chain links TRBV5-5 to TRBJ1-5; D might be TRBD1 (5 bases). Germline V gives CDR1 SGHKS, CDR2 YYEKEE (reference sequence). Trimming shortened V by 4 bases and J by 3 bases, and 11 bases separated the two germline ends. This CDR3 is built from 14 residues. The DNA of the CDR3 is TGTGCCAGCAGCCCGGGACGGAACAATCAGCCCCAGCATTTT. This translates into CASSPGRNNQPQHF.

This chain links TRBV20-1 with TRBJ2-7, with D tentatively TRBD2 (6 bases). Germline CDR1 reads DFQATT; CDR2 reads SNEGSKA (reference sequence). The V gene lost 5 bases and the J gene lost 1 base, with 9 bases spanning the gap. CDR3 length equals 12 residues. The CDR3 reads CSAGDFSYEQYF. The CDR3 bases are TGCAGTGCTGGGGACTTTTCCTACGAGCAGTACTTC.

CDR3 nucleotides: TGCGCCAGCAGCCAGGGGACGGGTGAGCAGTTCTTC. Its protein is CASSQGTGEQFF. The genes are TRBV4-1 and TRBJ2-1; D is perhaps TRBD1 or TRBD2 (5 bases each). Trimming pared 3 bases from V and 9 bases from J, leaving 9 bases between. CDR3 length equals 12 residues. CDR1 is MGHRA and CDR2 is YSYEKL in the germline V gene.

The chain combines TRBV2 with TRBJ2-3; 10 bases agree with TRBD2. The germline CDR1 and CDR2 sequences are SNHLY and FYNNEI. This CDR3 region has 14 residues. The V gene end was trimmed by 7 bases and the J gene end by 5 bases; junction bases not matched to a gene: 6. DNA for the CDR3: TGTGCCAGCAAGAGTAGCGGGAGGTTAGATACGCAGTATTTT. Amino acid sequence: CASKSSGRLDTQYF.

The gene calls are TRBV4-2 and TRBJ2-1; D remains ambiguous. Trimming removed 1 base at V and 9 bases at J, with 10 bases between. CDR1 is LGHNA, CDR2 YNFKEQ, per germline. This CDR3 comprises 13 residues. In DNA form, the CDR3 reads TGTGCCAGCAGCCAAGTTCTGGGTTTTGAGCAGTTCTTC. Its translation: CASSQVLGFEQFF.

This chain joins TRBV9 and TRBJ1-1; D gene uncertain. Trimming took 0 bases from V and 4 from J, leaving 7 bases between them. The CDR3 spans 13 residues. The germline V gene encodes CDR1 SGDLS and CDR2 YYNGEE. CDR3 protein: CASSVGVGTEAFF. The CDR3 DNA follows: TGTGCCAGCAGCGTAGGAGTGGGCACTGAAGCTTTCTTT.

The V call is TRBV20-1, the J call TRBJ1-6, with D possibly TRBD1 on 5 matching bases. The CDR3 is 15 amino acids. Germline CDR1 DFQATT, CDR2 SNEGSKA (reference sequence). Trimming pared 5 bases from V and 0 bases from J, leaving 11 bases between. CDR3 sequence: CSAGQDSSYNSPLHF. CDR3 in DNA: TGCAGTGCTGGACAAGATTCCTCCTATAATTCACCCCTCCACTTT.

The chain recombines TRBV27 with TRBJ2-3, with D maybe TRBD2 (6 bases). Germline CDR1 and CDR2: MNHEY and SMNVEV (reference sequence). V lost 4 bases to trimming and J lost 0 bases, with 8 bases between them. This CDR3 has 14 residues. In DNA, the CDR3 is TGTGCCAGCAGTTCGGGACTGAGCACAGATACGCAGTATTTT. This encodes CASSSGLSTDTQYF.